This T cell receptor beta chain was identified during a study of long-term antiretroviral therapy in people with HIV. Findings and caveats of the study: ART adherence, viral resistance and therapy changes were not recorded. At every time point, clones expanded before ART dominated the repertoire.

The V end was cut by 2 bases, the J end by 8 bases, with 22 bases between. Looked up from germline, CDR1 is KGHSH and CDR2 is LQKENI. The CDR3 has 17 amino acids. They ran version v3.0 of the immunoSEQ assay at survey level. The method was immunoSEQ multiplex PCR; TCRdb's version includes in-frame clones alone and lacks a portion of them. The sample lists approximately 30,000 clones; roughly 97% were seen once. This clone was recorded once. Its antigen remains unidentified. This specimen was unsorted PBMCs, taken 7.6 years after starting antiretroviral therapy. The source of this sequence is a man aged 25-45 years with HIV. This chain joins TRBV18 and TRBJ2-1, with D possibly being TRBD1 or TRBD2 (6 bases each). CDR3 amino acids: CASSPFRGDGPRDEQFF. CDR3 in DNA: TGTGCCAGCTCACCATTTAGGGGGGACGGTCCCAGAGATGAGCAGTTCTTC.